This record covers a single T cell receptor (beta chain). The antigen remains unidentified. The record originates from a study of identifying expanded T cells in peripheral blood. Points from the study as a whole: Variance in clone template counts between approximately two-week samples significantly increased with total template count across all healthy donors. Differentially abundant clones: around 1.2 between replicates, roughly 16 at roughly 2 weeks, over 18 at four.

V gave up 1 base and J gave up 2 bases, with 12 bases separating them. The CDR3 spans 15 residues. Germline-derived CDR1 and CDR2 are MNHNS and SASEGT. Using immunoSEQ multiplex PCR, the repertoire was profiled, and TCRdb retains in-frame clones only, with some absent. This table holds roughly 96,000 clones, 88% found once. The rearrangement joins TRBV6-1 to TRBJ2-7, with D possibly TRBD1 on 6 matching bases. The sequence was obtained from a person aged 18-69 years in good health. Sequenced: blood. The CDR3 protein is CASSEVGQGPYEQYF. In DNA, the CDR3 is TGTGCCAGCAGTGAAGTGGGACAAGGTCCCTACGAGCAGTACTTC.